These 25 T cell receptor beta chains originate from one sample sequenced in a study of technical replicates of blood from a handful of donors. TCRdb keeps only in-frame clones here, not all; method: immunoSEQ multiplex PCR. The table includes tens of thousands of clones, around 97% detected once. Sequencing was performed on T cells isolated from PBMCs. Source of these receptors: a human donor in good health.

This clone appeared a single time. The chain carries TRBV6-4 and TRBJ1-1; tentative D call: TRBD1 (6 bases). V lost 7 bases and J 1 base, leaving 13 bases between the germline ends. The CDR3 has 14 amino acids. Germline V lookup: CDR1 MRHNA, CDR2 SNTAGT. Written as DNA, the CDR3 is TGTGCCAGCAACATATGGACAGCGAACACTGAAGCTTTCTTT. Amino acid sequence: CASNIWTANTEAFF.

This chain connects TRBV19 to TRBJ2-7; 7 bases line up with TRBD1. The junction had 4 bases not matched to a gene; V was cut back by 5 bases and J by 3 bases. The CDR3 covers 13 residues. From germline, CDR1 is LNHDA and CDR2 SQIVND (reference sequence). Here the CDR3 DNA reads TGTGCCAGTAGTTCGGGACAGTTCTACGAGCAGTACTTC. It specifies CASSSGQFYEQYF. The variable domain in full, with the rest retrieved from reference TRBV19 and TRBJ2-7, is DGGITQSPKYLFRKEGQNVTLSCEQNLNHDAMYWYRQDPGQGLRLIYYSQIVNDFQKGDIAEGYSVSREKKESFPLTVTSAQKNPTAFYLCASSSGQFYEQYFGPGTRLTVT.

This rearrangement joins TRBV6-6 to TRBJ1-2; D gene unclear. This CDR3 spans 12 amino acids. Trimming pared 0 bases from V and 6 bases from J, leaving 5 bases between. Per the germline V gene, CDR1 is MNHNY and CDR2 is SVGAGI (reference sequence). The CDR3 sequence is CASSYSEDGYTF. DNA of the CDR3: TGTGCCAGCAGTTACTCGGAGGATGGCTACACCTTC.

The chain links TRBV6-5 to TRBJ2-1; TRBD2 aligns across 13 bases. This CDR3 contains 15 residues. The J segment lost 6 bases and the V segment lost 8 bases, leaving 7 bases of the junction unmatched. CDR1 and CDR2 from the germline V gene are MNHEY and SVGAGI. The CDR3 spells CASVEGTSGINEQFF. CDR3 nucleotides: TGTGCCAGCGTAGAAGGGACTAGCGGGATCAATGAGCAGTTCTTC.

J is TRBJ2-7 and V is TRBV5-1, with 7 bases identical to TRBD1. The CDR3 contains 12 residues. V lost 5 bases, J lost 5 bases, and 4 bases stayed unmatched. The germline CDR1 and CDR2 sequences are SGHRS and YFSETQ. CDR3 sequence (DNA): TGCGCCAGCAGACGTGACAGGGACGAGCAGTACTTC. Encoded protein: CASRRDRDEQYF.

The sample holds one count of this clone. This chain connects TRBV13 to TRBJ2-3; D perhaps matches TRBD2 (5 bases). Germline CDR1 reads PRHDT; CDR2 reads FYEKMQ (reference sequence). This CDR3 comprises 15 residues. V was shortened by 0 bases and J by 5 bases, with 12 bases between the two germline ends. The CDR3 nucleotides are TGTGCCAGCAGCTTAGGAGTAGGAGGTCGAGATACGCAGTATTTT. Translating it yields CASSLGVGGRDTQYF.

The chain combines TRBV5-6 with TRBJ2-7; D ambiguous. From germline, CDR1 is SGHDT and CDR2 YYEEEE. V dropped 4 bases and J dropped 2 bases, with 10 bases sitting between them. The CDR3 totals 13 residues. The CDR3 DNA reads TGTGCCAGCAGCCCCCTCCCTACCTACGAGCAGTACTTC. The encoded protein is CASSPLPTYEQYF.

The gene calls are TRBV2 and TRBJ2-3; 12 bases match TRBD1. This CDR3 region has 16 residues. Germline assignment: CDR1 SNHLY and CDR2 FYNNEI. V was clipped by 6 bases and J by 4 bases; unmatched bases: 8. For the CDR3, the DNA is TGTGCCAGCAGGGGGGACAGGGGGCGCGGCCCAGATACGCAGTATTTT. Its protein product is CASRGDRGRGPDTQYF.

This chain joins TRBV6-5 and TRBJ2-7; 7 nucleotides agree with TRBD2. V lost 8 bases to trimming and J lost 4 bases; unmatched junction nucleotides: 5. Germline values: CDR1 MNHEY, CDR2 SVGAGI. This CDR3 spans 12 amino acids. The CDR3 is CASRDYTYEQYF. The CDR3, as DNA: TGTGCCAGCCGGGACTACACGTACGAGCAGTACTTC.

In DNA, the CDR3 is TGTGCCAGCAGCGGACTAGCGGATTACGAGCAGTACTTC. Protein product: CASSGLADYEQYF. The rearrangement uses TRBV6-5 and TRBJ2-7; 10 positions match TRBD2. Trimming at V came to 6 bases and at J to 4 bases, leaving 3 bases not matched to a gene. Germline V gene sequence: CDR1 MNHEY, CDR2 SVGAGI. This CDR3 comprises 13 residues.

As DNA, the CDR3 is TGTGCCAGCAGTACATCTTTAGCGGGGAACACAGATACGCAGTATTTT. Translation: CASSTSLAGNTDTQYF. The V gene is TRBV25-1, the J gene TRBJ2-3, with TRBD2 matching 8 bases. The CDR3 is made up of 16 amino acids. The germline V gene has CDR1 MGHDK and CDR2 SYGVNS. The V segment lost 5 bases and the J segment 2 bases; nucleotides outside the gene matches: 9.

The genes are TRBV29-1 and TRBJ2-1; maybe TRBD2 (5 bases). The ends were cut back, 4 bases at V and 3 bases at J, with 10 bases in the middle. Germline V CDR1 and CDR2: SQVTM, ANQGSEA. The CDR3 totals 13 residues. In DNA, the CDR3 is TGCAGCGTTGCGCCGGGGAGCTACAATGAGCAGTTCTTC. Translation gives CSVAPGSYNEQFF.

The V gene is TRBV29-1, the J gene TRBJ2-7, with 7 bases identical to TRBD1. This CDR3 region has 11 residues. Germline-derived CDR1 and CDR2 are SQVTM and ANQGSEA. V gave up 6 bases and J gave up 4 bases; unmatched junction bases: 3. The CDR3 spells CSVQGVYEQYF. CDR3 sequence (DNA): TGCAGCGTCCAGGGGGTGTACGAGCAGTACTTC.

The V gene is TRBV9, the J gene TRBJ2-5; 12 bases match TRBD1. Germline assignment: CDR1 SGDLS and CDR2 YYNGEE. CDR3 size: 15 residues. After removal of 4 bases from V and 4 bases from J, the junction contained 5 bases not matched to a gene. The CDR3 loop is CASSQGQGAVETQYF. In DNA, the CDR3 is TGTGCCAGCAGCCAGGGACAGGGGGCCGTAGAGACCCAGTACTTC.

The CDR3 loop is CASSLIQERYETQYF. The CDR3 nucleotides are TGTGCCAGCAGCTTGATTCAAGAGCGGTATGAGACCCAGTACTTC. The V gene is TRBV5-6, the J gene TRBJ2-5; the D gene is possibly TRBD2 (5 bases). Per the germline V gene, CDR1 is SGHDT and CDR2 is YYEEEE. Between the trimmed V and J ends, which lost 1 base and 5 bases, there was a span of 15 bases. The CDR3 is 15 amino acids.

The V call is TRBV4-3, the J call TRBJ1-1; 9 nucleotides match TRBD1. Germline loops: CDR1 LGHNA, CDR2 YSLEER. V lost 1 base and J lost 5; bases outside the gene matches: 5. This CDR3 has 15 amino acids. The CDR3 coding sequence is TGCGCCAGCAGCCAAGGGGGGACAGGGCGAACTGAAGCTTTCTTT. It specifies CASSQGGTGRTEAFF.

This clone has just one count. V is TRBV5-8 and J is TRBJ2-2; D not resolved. CDR1 is SGHTS, CDR2 YDEGEE, per germline. The CDR3 runs 13 residues. Trimming removed 2 bases at V and 8 bases at J, with 10 bases between. The CDR3 sequence is CASSFGQPGELFF. The CDR3 DNA reads TGTGCCAGCAGCTTTGGGCAACCGGGGGAGCTGTTTTTT.

This chain joins TRBV9 and TRBJ1-4; D remains ambiguous. Trimming took 0 bases from V and 0 from J, leaving 6 bases between them. There are 15 residues in the CDR3. Germline assignment: CDR1 SGDLS and CDR2 YYNGEE. CDR3 in DNA: TGTGCCAGCAGCGTAGGCGGGGCAACTAATGAAAAACTGTTTTTT. It specifies CASSVGGATNEKLFF.

The J gene is TRBJ2-5, the V gene TRBV11-3; 7 nucleotides line up with TRBD2. Germline assignment: CDR1 SGHNT and CDR2 YENEEA. CDR3 size: 15 residues. J gave up 3 bases and V 5 bases, and 9 bases lay outside the gene matches. The CDR3 DNA is TGTGCCAGCAGCCAACCCGGTGGGAGGGAAGAGACCCAGTACTTC. Its translation: CASSQPGGREETQYF.

The V gene is TRBV10-3, the J gene TRBJ1-2; 7 positions agree with TRBD1. Unmatched junction bases numbered 3, after V lost 5 bases and J lost 3 bases. This CDR3 region has 13 residues. Per germline, CDR1 ENHRY and CDR2 SYGVKD. The CDR3 DNA follows: TGTGCCATCAGTACTCAGGGGGACTATGGCTACACCTTC. This gives the protein CAISTQGDYGYTF.

The J gene is TRBJ2-3, the V gene TRBV7-2; TRBD2 might be the D (5 bases). Germline V CDR1 and CDR2: SGHTA, FQGNSA. V was shortened by 3 bases and J by 9 bases, with 16 bases between the two germline ends. This CDR3 spans 14 amino acids. CDR3 loop: CASSFADLPETQYF. The DNA of the CDR3 is TGTGCCAGCAGCTTCGCGGACTTGCCCGAAACGCAGTATTTT.

This chain uses TRBV11-2 with TRBJ2-1; D is ambiguous. Trimming shortened V by 7 bases and J by 10 bases, and 14 bases separated the two germline ends. This CDR3 has 12 amino acids. Germline loops: CDR1 SGHAT, CDR2 FQNNGV. This CDR3 reads CASTYSAVEQFF. The DNA for the CDR3 is TGTGCCAGCACCTATTCGGCGGTAGAGCAGTTCTTC.

A single count supports this clone. J is TRBJ2-1 and V is TRBV4-1; 10 bases are shared with TRBD1. The germline V gene encodes CDR1 MGHRA and CDR2 YSYEKL. The CDR3 has 15 amino acids. After removal of 5 bases from V and 3 bases from J, the junction contained 4 bases not matched to a gene. CDR3 sequence (DNA): TGCGCCAGCAGCGTCCGGGACAGGGGCTACAATGAGCAGTTCTTC. Translating gives CASSVRDRGYNEQFF.

This chain uses TRBV7-8 with TRBJ2-5; D might be TRBD1 (6 bases). The CDR3 contains 13 residues. The germline V gene encodes CDR1 SGHVS and CDR2 FQNEAQ. Trimming pared 5 bases from V and 7 bases from J, leaving 14 bases between. This CDR3 reads CASSPTQGTTQYF. The CDR3, as DNA: TGTGCCAGCAGCCCCACACAGGGTACGACCCAGTACTTC.

To note about this clone: Sequence at one end of the junction differs from germline and may be a read error. The rearrangement joins TRBV30 to TRBJ2-1; D possibly corresponds to TRBD1 (5 bases). The CDR3 is made up of 11 amino acids. Germline CDR1 is GTSNPN and CDR2 is SVGIG (reference sequence). The CDR3 region has the DNA TGTGCCTGGAGGGTGGACATAAAGGTTCTCTTC. Translating gives CAWRVDIKVLF.